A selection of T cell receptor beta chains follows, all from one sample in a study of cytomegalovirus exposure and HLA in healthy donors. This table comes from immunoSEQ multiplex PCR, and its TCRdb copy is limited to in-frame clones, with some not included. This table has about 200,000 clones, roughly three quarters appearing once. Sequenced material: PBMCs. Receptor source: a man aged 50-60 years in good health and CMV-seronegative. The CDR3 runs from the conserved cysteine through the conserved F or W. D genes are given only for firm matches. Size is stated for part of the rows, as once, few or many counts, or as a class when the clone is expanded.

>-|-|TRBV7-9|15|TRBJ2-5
TGTGCCAGCAGCTTAGCGCAGCAGGGGCCAGAGACCCAGTACTTC
CASSLAQQGPETQYF
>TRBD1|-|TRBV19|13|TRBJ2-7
TGTGCCAGTAGTATGCTCAGGGGGTACGAGCAGTACTTC
CASSMLRGYEQYF
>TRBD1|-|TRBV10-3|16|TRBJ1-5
TGTGCCATCAGTGATCCGGGACAGGGGGCGAGTCAGCCCCAGCATTTT
CAISDPGQGASQPQHF
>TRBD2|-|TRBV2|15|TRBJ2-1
TGTGCCAGCAGTGAATTGGCTAGCGGGTACAATGAGCAGTTCTTC
CASSELASGYNEQFF
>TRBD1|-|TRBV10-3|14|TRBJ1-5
TGTGCCATCAGTGGAGGGGGCGGCAATCAGCCCCAGCATTTT
CAISGGGGNQPQHF
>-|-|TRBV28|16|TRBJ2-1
TGTGCCAGCAGTTTAGAGACCGGGAGCTCCTACAATGAGCAGTTCTTC
CASSLETGSSYNEQFF
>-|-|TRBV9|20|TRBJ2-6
TGTGCCAGCAGCGTAGATTTGGGGGAGGCCCTTATCTCTGGGGCCAACGTCCTGACTTTC
CASSVDLGEALISGANVLTF
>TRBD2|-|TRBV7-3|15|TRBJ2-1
TGTGCCAGCAGCATGACTAGCGGGAGTGACAATGAGCAGTTCTTC
CASSMTSGSDNEQFF
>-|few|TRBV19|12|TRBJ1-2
TGTGCCAGTAAACAGGGCGACTATGGCTACACCTTC
CASKQGDYGYTF
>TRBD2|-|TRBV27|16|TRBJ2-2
TGTGCCAGCAGCCGGACTAGCGGGAGGGTTCTCGGGGAGCTGTTTTTT
CASSRTSGRVLGELFF
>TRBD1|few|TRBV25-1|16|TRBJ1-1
TGTGCCAGCATAAGTGGCAGGGGGACTTTGAACACTGAAGCTTTCTTT
CASISGRGTLNTEAFF
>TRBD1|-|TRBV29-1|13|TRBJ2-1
TGCAGCGTCAAGGACAGGGTTGAAGATGAGCAGTTCTTC
CSVKDRVEDEQFF
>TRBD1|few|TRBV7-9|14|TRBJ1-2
TGTGCCAGCAGCGAAAAAGACAGGGGAGGGTCCCACACCTTC
CASSEKDRGGSHTF
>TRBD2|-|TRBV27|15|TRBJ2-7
TGTGCCAGCAGTTTTGCACTAGCGGGGTCCAACGAGCAGTACTTC
CASSFALAGSNEQYF
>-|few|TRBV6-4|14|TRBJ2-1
TGTGCCAGCGGAGAGGATGCCTCCTACAATGAGCAGTTCTTC
CASGEDASYNEQFF
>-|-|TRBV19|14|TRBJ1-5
TGTGCCAGTAGTATAGTTGCGGGTTTCCAGCCCCAGCATTTT
CASSIVAGFQPQHF